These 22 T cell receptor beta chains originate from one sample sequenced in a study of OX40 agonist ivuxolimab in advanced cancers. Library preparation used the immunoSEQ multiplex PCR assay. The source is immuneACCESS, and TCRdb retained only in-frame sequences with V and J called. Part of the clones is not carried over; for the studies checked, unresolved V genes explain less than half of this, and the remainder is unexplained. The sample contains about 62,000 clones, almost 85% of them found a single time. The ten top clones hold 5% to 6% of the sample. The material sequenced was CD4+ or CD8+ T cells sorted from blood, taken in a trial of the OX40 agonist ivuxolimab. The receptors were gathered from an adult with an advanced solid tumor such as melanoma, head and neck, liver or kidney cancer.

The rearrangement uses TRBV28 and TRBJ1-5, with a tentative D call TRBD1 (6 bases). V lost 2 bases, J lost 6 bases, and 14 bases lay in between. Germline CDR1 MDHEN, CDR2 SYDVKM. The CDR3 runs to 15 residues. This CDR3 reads CASSLEGGLGQPQHF. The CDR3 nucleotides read TGTGCCAGCAGTTTAGAAGGGGGACTCGGTCAGCCCCAGCATTTT.

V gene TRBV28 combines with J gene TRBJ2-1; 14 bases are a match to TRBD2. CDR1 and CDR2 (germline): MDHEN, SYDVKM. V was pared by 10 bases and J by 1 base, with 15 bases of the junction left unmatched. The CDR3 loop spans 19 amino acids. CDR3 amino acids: CAKQGVGTSGSQSYNEQFF. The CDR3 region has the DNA TGTGCCAAGCAGGGTGTGGGGACTAGCGGGAGTCAATCCTACAATGAGCAGTTCTTC.

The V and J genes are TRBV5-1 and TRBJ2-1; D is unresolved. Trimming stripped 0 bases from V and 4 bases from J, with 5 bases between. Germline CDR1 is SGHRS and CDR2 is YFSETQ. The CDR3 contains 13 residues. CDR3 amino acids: CASSLVAYNEQFF. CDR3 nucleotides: TGCGCCAGCAGCTTGGTAGCATACAATGAGCAGTTCTTC.

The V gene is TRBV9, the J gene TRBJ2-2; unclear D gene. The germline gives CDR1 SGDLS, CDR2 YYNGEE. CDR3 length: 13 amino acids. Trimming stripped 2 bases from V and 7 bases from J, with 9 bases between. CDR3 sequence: CASSVLNGGELFF. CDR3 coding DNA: TGTGCCAGCAGCGTGCTAAACGGCGGGGAGCTGTTTTTT.

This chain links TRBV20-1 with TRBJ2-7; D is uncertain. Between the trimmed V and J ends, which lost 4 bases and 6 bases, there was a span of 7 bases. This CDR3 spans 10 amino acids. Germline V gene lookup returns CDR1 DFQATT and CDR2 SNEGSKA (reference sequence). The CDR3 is CSAIKGEQYF. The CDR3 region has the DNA TGCAGTGCTATCAAGGGCGAGCAGTACTTC.

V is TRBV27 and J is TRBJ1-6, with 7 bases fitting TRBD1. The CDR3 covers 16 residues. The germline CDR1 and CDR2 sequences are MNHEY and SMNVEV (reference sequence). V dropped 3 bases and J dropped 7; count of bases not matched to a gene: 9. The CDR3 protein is CASSLDRRKGNSPLHF. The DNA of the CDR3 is TGTGCCAGCAGTTTGGACAGGAGAAAAGGAAATTCACCCCTCCACTTT.

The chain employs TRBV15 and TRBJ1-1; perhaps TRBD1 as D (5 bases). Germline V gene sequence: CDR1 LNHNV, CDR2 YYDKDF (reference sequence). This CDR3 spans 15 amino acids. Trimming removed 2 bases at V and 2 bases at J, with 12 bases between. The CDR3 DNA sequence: TGTGCCACCAGCAGACCGTCGCAGGGAAACACTGAAGCTTTCTTT. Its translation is CATSRPSQGNTEAFF.

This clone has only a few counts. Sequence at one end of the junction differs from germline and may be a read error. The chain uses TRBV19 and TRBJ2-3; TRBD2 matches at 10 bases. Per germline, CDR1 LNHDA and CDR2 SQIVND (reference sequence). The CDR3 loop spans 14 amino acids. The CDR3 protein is CASRIAGGSDTQYF. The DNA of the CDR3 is TGTGCCAGTAGGATAGCGGGGGGATCCGATACGCAGTATTTT.

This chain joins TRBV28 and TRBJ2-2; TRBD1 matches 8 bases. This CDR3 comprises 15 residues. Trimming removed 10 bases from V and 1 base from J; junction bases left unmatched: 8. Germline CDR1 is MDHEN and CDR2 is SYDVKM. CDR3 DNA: TGTGCCACCCGGGACAGGCACTTGAACACCGGGGAGCTGTTTTTT. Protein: CATRDRHLNTGELFF.

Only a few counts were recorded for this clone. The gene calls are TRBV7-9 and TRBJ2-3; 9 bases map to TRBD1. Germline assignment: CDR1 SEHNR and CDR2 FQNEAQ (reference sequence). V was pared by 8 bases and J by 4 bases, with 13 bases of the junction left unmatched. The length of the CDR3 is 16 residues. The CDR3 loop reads CASVRPGQGRADTQYF. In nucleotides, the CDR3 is TGTGCCAGCGTGCGGCCGGGACAGGGTAGGGCAGATACGCAGTATTTT.

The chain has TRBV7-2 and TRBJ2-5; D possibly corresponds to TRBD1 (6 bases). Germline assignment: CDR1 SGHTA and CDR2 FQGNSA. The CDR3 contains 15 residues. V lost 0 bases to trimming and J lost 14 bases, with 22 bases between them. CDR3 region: CASSLARGAGASPYF. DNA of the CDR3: TGTGCCAGCAGCTTAGCGCGTGGAGCAGGGGCTAGCCCATACTTC.

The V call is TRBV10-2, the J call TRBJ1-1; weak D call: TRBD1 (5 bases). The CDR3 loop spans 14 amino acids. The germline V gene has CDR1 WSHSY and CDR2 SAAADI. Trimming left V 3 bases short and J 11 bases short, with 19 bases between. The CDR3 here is CASSEYDMAGVAFF. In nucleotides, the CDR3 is TGCGCCAGCAGTGAATATGACATGGCGGGGGTGGCTTTCTTT.

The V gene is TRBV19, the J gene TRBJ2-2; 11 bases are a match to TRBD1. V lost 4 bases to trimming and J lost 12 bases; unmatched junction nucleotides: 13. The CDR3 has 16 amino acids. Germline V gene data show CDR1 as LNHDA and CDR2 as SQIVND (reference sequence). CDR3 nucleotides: TGTGCCAGTAGTACCCCGGGACAGGGGGGCCTTGGGAAGCTGTTTTTT. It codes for CASSTPGQGGLGKLFF.

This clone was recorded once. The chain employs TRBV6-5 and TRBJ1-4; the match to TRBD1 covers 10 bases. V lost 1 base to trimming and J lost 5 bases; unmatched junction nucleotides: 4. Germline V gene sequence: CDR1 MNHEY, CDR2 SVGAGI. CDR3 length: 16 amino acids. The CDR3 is CASSYWTGGRNEKLFF. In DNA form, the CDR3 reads TGTGCCAGCAGTTACTGGACAGGGGGTCGAAATGAAAAACTGTTTTTT.

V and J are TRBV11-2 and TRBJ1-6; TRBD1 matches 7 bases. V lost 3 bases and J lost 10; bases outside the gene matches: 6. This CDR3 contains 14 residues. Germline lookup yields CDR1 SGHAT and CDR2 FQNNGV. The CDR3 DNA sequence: TGTGCCAGCAGCTTTGGAGGGGGCTCGTCACCCCTCCACTTT. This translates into CASSFGGGSSPLHF.

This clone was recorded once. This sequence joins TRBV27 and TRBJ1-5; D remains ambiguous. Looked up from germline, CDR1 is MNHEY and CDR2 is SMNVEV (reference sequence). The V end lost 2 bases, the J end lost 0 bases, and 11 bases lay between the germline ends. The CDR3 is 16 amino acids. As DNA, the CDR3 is TGTGCCAGCAGTTTAAAGGAGCCCTATAGCAATCAGCCCCAGCATTTT. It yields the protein CASSLKEPYSNQPQHF.

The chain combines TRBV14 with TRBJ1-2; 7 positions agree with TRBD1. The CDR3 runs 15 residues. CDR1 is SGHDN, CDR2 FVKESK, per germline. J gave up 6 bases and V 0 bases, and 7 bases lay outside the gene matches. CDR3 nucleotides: TGTGCCAGCAGCCAAGATCACAGGGGATGGGATGGCTACACCTTC. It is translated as CASSQDHRGWDGYTF.

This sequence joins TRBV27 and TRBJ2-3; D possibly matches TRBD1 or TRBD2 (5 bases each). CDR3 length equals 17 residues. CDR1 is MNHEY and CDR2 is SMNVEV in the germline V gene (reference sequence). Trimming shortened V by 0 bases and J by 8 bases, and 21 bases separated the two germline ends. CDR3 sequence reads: CASSLSPGPSAGGTQYF. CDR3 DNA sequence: TGTGCCAGCAGTTTATCTCCGGGGCCATCGGCCGGAGGTACGCAGTATTTT.

CDR3: CASLQGATGHTEAFF. The CDR3 region has the DNA TGTGCCAGTCTACAGGGGGCAACCGGGCACACTGAAGCTTTCTTT. The chain combines TRBV19 with TRBJ1-1; 9 bases are shared with TRBD1. Germline assignment: CDR1 LNHDA and CDR2 SQIVND (reference sequence). This CDR3 region has 15 residues. V shed 8 bases and J 3 bases; nucleotides not matched to a gene: 10.

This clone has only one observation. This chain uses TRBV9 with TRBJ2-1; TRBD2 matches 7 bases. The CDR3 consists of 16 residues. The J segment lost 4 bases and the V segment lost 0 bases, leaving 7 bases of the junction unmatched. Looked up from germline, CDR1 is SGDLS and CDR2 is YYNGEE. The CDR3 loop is CASSVGSSGTYNEQFF. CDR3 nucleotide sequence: TGTGCCAGCAGCGTAGGGTCTAGCGGTACGTACAATGAGCAGTTCTTC.

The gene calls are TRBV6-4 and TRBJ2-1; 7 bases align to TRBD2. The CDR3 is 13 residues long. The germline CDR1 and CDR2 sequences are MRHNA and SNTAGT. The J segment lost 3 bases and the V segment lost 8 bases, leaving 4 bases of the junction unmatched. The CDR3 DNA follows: TGTGCCAGCGGGAGGGATTTCTACAATGAGCAGTTCTTC. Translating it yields CASGRDFYNEQFF.

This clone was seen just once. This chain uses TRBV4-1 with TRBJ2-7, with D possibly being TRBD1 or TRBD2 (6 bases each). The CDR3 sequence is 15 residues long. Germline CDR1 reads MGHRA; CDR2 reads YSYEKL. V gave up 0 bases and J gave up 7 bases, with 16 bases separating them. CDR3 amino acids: CASSQEDRGPGEQYF. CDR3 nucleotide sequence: TGCGCCAGCAGCCAAGAGGACCGGGGGCCGGGGGAGCAGTACTTC.